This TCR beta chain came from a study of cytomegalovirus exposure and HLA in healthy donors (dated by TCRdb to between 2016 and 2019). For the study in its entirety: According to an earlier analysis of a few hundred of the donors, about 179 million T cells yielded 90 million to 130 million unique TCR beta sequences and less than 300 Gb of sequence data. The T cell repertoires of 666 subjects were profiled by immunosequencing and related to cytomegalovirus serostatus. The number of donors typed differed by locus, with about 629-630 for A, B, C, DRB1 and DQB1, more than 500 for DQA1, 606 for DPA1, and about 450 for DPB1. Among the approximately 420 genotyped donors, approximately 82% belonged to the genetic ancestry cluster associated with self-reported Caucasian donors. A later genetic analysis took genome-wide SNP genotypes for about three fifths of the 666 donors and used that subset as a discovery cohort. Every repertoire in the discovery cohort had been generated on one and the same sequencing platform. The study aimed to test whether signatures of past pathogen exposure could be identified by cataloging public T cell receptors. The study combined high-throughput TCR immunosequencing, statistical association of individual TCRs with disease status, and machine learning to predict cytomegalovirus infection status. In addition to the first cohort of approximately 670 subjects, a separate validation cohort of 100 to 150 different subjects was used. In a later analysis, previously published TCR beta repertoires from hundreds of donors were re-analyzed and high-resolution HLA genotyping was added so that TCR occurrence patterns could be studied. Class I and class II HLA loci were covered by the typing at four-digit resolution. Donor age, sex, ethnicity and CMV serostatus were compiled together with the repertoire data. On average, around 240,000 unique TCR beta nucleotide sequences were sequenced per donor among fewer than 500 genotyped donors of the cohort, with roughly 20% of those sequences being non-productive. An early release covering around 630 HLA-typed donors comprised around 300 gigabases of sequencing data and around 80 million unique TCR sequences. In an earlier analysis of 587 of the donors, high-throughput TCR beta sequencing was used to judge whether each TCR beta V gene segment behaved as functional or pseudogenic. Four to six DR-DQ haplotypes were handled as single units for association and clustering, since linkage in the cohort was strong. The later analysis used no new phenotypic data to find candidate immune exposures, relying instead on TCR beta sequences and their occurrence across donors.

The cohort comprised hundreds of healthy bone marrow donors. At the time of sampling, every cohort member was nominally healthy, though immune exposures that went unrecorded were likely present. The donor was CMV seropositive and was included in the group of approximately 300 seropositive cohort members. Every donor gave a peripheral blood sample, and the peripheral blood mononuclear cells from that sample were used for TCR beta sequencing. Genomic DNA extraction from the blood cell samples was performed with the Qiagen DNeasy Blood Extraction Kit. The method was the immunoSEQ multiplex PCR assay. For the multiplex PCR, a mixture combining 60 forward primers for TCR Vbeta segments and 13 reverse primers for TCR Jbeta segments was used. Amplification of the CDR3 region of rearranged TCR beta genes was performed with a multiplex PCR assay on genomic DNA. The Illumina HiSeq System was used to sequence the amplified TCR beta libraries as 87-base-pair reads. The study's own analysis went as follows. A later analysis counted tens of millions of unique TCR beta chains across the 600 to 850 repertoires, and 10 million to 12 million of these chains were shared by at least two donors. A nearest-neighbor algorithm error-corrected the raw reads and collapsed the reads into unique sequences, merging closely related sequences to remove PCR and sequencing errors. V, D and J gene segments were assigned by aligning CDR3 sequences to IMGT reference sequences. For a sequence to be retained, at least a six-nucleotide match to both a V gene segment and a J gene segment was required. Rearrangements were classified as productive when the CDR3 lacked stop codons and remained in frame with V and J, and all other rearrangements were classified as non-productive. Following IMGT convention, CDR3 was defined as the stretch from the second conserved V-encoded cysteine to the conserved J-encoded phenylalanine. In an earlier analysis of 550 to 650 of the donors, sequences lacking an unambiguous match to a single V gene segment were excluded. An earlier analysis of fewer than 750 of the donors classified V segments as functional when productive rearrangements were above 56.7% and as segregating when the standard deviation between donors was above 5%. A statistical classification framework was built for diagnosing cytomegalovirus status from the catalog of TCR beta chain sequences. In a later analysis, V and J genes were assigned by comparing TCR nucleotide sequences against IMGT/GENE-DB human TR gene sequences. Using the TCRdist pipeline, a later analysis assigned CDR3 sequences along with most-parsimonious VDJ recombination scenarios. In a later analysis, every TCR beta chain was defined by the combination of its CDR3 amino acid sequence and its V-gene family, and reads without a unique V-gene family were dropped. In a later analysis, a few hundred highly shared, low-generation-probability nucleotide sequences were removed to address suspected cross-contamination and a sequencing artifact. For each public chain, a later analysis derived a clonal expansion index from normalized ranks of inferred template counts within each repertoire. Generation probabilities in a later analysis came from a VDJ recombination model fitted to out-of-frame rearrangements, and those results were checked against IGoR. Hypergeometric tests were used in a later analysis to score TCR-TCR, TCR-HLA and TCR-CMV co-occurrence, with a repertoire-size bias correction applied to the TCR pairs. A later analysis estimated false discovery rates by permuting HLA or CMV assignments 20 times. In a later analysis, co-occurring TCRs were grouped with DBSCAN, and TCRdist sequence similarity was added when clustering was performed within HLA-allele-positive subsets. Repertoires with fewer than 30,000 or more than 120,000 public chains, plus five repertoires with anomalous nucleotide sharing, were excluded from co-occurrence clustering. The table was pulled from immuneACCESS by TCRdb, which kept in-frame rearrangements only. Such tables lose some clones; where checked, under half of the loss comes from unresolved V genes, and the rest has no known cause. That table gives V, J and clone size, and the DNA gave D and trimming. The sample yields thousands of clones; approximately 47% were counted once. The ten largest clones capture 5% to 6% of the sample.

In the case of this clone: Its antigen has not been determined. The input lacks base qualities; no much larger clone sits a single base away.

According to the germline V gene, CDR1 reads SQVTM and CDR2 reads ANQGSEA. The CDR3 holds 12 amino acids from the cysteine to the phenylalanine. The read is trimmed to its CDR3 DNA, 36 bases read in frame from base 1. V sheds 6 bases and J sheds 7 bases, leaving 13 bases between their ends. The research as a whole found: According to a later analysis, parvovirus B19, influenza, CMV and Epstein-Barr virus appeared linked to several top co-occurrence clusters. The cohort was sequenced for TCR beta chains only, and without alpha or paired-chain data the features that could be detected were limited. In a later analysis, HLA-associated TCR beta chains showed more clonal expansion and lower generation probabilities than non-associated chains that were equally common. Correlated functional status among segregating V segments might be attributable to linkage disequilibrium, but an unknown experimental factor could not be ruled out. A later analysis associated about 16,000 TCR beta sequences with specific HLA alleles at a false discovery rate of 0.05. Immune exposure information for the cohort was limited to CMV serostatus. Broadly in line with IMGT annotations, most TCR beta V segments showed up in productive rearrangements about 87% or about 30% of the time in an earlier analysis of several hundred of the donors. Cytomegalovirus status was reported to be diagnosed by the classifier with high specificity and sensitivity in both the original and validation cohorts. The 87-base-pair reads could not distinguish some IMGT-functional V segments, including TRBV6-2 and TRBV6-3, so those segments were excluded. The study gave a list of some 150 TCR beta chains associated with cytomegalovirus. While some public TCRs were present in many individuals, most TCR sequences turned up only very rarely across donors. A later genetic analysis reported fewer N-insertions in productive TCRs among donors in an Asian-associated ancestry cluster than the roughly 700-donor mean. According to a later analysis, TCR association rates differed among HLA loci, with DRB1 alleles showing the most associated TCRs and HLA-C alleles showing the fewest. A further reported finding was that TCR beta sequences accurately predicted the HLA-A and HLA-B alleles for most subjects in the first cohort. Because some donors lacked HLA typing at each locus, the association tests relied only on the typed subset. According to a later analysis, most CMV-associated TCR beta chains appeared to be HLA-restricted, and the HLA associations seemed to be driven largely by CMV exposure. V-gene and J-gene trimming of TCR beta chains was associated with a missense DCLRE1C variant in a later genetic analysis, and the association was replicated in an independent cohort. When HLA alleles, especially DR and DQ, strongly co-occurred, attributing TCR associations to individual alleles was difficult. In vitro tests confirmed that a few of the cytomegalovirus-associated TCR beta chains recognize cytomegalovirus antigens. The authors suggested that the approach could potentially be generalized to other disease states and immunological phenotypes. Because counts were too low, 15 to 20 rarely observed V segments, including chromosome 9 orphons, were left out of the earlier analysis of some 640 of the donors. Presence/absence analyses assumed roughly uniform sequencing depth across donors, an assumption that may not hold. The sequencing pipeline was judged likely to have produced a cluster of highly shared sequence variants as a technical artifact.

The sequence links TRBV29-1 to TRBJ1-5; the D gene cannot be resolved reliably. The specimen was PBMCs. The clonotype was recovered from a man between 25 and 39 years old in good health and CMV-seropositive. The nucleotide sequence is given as TGCAGCGTACTACCTGCCGGGCAGCCCCAGCATTTT. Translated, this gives CSVLPAGQPQHF.